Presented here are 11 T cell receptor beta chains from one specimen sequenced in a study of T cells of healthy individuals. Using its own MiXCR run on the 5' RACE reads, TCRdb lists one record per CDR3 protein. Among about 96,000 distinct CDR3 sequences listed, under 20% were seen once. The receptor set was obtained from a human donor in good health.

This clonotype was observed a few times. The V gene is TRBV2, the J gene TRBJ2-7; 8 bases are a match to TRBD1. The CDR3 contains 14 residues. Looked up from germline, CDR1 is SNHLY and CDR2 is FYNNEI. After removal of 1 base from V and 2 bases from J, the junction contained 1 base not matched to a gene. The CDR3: CASSEGRGPYEQYF. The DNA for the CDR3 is TGTGCCAGCAGTGAAGGCAGGGGGCCCTACGAGCAGTACTTC.

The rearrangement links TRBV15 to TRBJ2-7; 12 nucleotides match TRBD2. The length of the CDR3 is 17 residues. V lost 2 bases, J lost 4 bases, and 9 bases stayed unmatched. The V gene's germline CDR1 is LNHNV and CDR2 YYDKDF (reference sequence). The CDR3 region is CATSRLRLAGDIYEQYF. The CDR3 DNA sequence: TGTGCCACCAGCAGACTCAGACTAGCGGGAGATATTTACGAGCAGTACTTC.

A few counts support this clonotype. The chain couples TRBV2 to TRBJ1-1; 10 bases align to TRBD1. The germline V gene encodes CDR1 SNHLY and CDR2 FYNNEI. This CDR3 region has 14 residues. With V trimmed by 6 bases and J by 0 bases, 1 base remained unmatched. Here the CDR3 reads CASSGTGVNTEAFF. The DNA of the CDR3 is TGTGCCAGCAGCGGGACAGGGGTGAACACTGAAGCTTTCTTT. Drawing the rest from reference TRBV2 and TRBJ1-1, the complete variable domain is EPEVTQTPSHQVTQMGQEVILRCVPISNHLYFYWYRQILGQKVEFLVSFYNNEISEKSEIFDDQFSVERPDGSNFTLKIRSTKLEDSAMYFCASSGTGVNTEAFFGQGTRLTVV.

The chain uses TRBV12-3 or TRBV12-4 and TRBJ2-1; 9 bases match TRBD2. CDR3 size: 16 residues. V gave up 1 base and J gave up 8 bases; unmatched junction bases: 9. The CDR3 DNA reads TGTGCCAGCAGTTTAGGTCTAGCGGGAACCCTCGATGAGCAGTTCTTC. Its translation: CASSLGLAGTLDEQFF.

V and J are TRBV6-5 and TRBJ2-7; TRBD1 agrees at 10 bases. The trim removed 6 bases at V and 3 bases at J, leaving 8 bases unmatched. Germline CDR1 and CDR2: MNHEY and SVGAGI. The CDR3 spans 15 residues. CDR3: CASRDTGTGVYEQYF. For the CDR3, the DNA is TGTGCCAGCAGAGATACCGGGACAGGGGTCTACGAGCAGTACTTC.

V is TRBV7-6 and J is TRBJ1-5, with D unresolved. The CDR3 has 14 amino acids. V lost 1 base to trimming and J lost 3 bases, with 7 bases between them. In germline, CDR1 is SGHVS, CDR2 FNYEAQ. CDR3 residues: CASSLGALNQPQHF. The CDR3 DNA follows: TGTGCCAGCAGCTTAGGGGCCCTCAATCAGCCCCAGCATTTT.

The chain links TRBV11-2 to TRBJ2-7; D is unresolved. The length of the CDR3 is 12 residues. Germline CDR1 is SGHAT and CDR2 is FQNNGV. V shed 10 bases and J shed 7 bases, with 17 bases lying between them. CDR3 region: CATTPNLEEQYF. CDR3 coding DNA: TGTGCCACCACCCCTAACCTTGAGGAGCAGTACTTC.

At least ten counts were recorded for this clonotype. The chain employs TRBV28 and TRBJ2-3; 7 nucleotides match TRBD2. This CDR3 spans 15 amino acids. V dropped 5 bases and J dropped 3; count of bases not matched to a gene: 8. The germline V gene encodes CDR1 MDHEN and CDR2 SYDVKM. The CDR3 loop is CASSHFAGVTDTQYF. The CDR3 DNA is TGTGCCAGCAGTCATTTCGCGGGAGTTACAGATACGCAGTATTTT.

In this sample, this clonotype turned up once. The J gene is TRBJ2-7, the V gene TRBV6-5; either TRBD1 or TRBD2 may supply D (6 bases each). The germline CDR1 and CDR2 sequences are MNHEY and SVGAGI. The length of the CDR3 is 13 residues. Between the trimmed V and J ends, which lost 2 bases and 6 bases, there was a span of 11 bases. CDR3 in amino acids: CASSYRWGAEQYF. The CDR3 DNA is TGTGCCAGCAGTTACAGGTGGGGGGCCGAGCAGTACTTC.

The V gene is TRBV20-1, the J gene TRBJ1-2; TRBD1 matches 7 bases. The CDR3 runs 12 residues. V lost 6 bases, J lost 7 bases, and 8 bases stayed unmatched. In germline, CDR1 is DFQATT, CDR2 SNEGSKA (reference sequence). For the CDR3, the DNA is TGCAGTGCCCCGCTGGAGGGGGCTGGCTACACCTTC. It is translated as CSAPLEGAGYTF.

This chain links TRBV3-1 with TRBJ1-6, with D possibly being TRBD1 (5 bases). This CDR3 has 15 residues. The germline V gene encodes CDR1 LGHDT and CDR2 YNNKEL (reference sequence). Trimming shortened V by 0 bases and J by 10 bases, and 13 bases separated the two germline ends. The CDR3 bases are TGTGCCAGCAGCCAAGAGAGGGGATCAGGGTCACCCCTCCACTTT. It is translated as CASSQERGSGSPLHF. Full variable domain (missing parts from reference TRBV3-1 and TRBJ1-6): DTAVSQTPKYLVTQMGNDKSIKCEQNLGHDTMYWYKQDSKKFLKIMFSYNNKELIINETVPNRFSPKSPDKAHLNLHINSLELGDSAVYFCASSQERGSGSPLHFGNGTRLTVT.